This T cell receptor (beta chain) was sequenced during a study of response to subunit inactivated influenza vaccine. General study findings and limits: T cells newly recruited by each seasonal influenza vaccination are few, the authors suggested.

Trimming took 5 bases from V and 5 from J; bases not matched to a gene: 6. The CDR3 consists of 13 residues. Germline V gene sequence: CDR1 SGHRS, CDR2 YFSETQ. The sample holds a few counts of this clonotype. Its specificity is not known. One entry per CDR3 protein results from TCRdb running MiXCR on the RT-PCR reads. This table has roughly 700,000 distinct CDR3 sequences, more than 11% appearing once. The sequencing used PBMCs from blood, collected 14 to 15 days before vaccination. This receptor was identified in a man aged 50-60 years who received an inactivated influenza vaccine. The V gene is TRBV5-1, the J gene TRBJ2-5; 7 nucleotides line up with TRBD1. The CDR3: CASRTGDGETQYF. Written as DNA, the CDR3 is TGCGCCAGCAGAACAGGGGACGGGGAGACCCAGTACTTC. Full variable domain (remainder filled in from reference TRBV5-1 and TRBJ2-5): KAGVTQTPRYLIKTRGQQVTLSCSPISGHRSVSWYQQTPGQGLQFLFEYFSETQRNKGNFPGRFSGRQFSNSRSEMNVSTLELGDSALYLCASRTGDGETQYFGPGTRLLVL.